Shown below are 3 T cell receptor beta chains from a single sample sequenced in a study of cytomegalovirus exposure and HLA in healthy donors. PCR was performed using 60 Vbeta and 13 Jbeta primers. Here immunoSEQ multiplex PCR was the method, and the copy in TCRdb shows in-frame clones only, minus some. The sample consists of some 200,000 clones, 79% of them appearing once. Sequencing input: PBMCs. These receptors all come from a girl aged 10 to 17 in good health and CMV-seropositive.

The rearrangement joins TRBV7-8 to TRBJ2-2, with D tentatively TRBD2 (5 bases). The CDR3 is 14 residues long. Germline assignment: CDR1 SGHVS and CDR2 FQNEAQ. Trimming left V 4 bases short and J 3 bases short, with 9 bases between. DNA of the CDR3: TGTGCCAGCAGCTCTAGGCGGGACACCGGGGAGCTGTTTTTT. It encodes CASSSRRDTGELFF.

The rearrangement links TRBV10-3 to TRBJ2-7, with a tentative D call TRBD1 (6 bases). The germline V gene has CDR1 ENHRY and CDR2 SYGVKD. The V and J ends lost 3 bases and 4 bases respectively, with 22 bases between them. The CDR3 covers 17 residues. In DNA, the CDR3 is TGTGCCATCAGTGATAGGCAGGGGTTGCGGTGGGGATACGAGCAGTACTTC. Translation: CAISDRQGLRWGYEQYF.

The genes are TRBV6-1 and TRBJ2-2; D unresolved. The germline gives CDR1 MNHNS, CDR2 SASEGT. The CDR3 has 13 amino acids. V shed 4 bases and J shed 4 bases, with 7 bases lying between them. The CDR3 DNA follows: TGTGCCAGCAGTGTCAAAATCACCGGGGAGCTGTTTTTT. As protein: CASSVKITGELFF.